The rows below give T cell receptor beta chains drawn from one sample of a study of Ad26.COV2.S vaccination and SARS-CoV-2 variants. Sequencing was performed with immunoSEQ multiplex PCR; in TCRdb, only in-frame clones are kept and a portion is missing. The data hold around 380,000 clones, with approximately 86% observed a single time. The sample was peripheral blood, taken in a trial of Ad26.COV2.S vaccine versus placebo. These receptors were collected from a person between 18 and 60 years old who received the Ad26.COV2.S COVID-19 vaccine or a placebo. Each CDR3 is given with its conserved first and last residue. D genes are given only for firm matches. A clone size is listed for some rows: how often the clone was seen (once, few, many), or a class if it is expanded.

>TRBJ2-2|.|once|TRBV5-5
TGTGCCAGCAGCTCTGGACCTCCGCGGGACACCGGGGAGCTGTTTTTT
CASSSGPPRDTGELFF
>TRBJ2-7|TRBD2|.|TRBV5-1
TGCGCCAGCAGCCTAAGCGGGGGGCTAACTTACGAGCAGTACTTC
CASSLSGGLTYEQYF
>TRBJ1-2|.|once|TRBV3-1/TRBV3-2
TGTGCCAGCAGCCAAGACAGGGAGTATGGCTACACCTTC
CASSQDREYGYTF
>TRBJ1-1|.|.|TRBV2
TGTGCCAGCAGTGAACTAAGGGACACTGAAGCTTTCTTT
CASSELRDTEAFF
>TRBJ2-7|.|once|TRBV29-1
TGCAGCGTTGAGGAGGGGAGCTACGAGCAGTACTTC
CSVEEGSYEQYF
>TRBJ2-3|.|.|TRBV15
TGTGCCACCAGCAGGGGGGGCTTAGATACGCAGTATTTT
CATSRGGLDTQYF
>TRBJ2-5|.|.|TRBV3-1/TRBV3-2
TGTGCCAGCAGCCAAGGGGGGACGAGGGAGACCCAGTACTTC
CASSQGGTRETQYF
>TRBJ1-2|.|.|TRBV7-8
TGTGCCAGCAGCTTAGCAGGACCCTATGGCTACACCTTC
CASSLAGPYGYTF
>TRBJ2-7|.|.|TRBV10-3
TGTGCCATCAGGGGAAAGGACGGATCCTACGAGCAGTACTTC
CAIRGKDGSYEQYF
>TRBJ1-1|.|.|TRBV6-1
TGTGCCAGCAGTGAAGTCTTAACAGAAGCTTTCTTT
CASSEVLTEAFF
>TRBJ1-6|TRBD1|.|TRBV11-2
TGTGCCAGCAGCTTATATGCAGGGGGGAGCTCCTATAATTCACCCCTCCACTTT
CASSLYAGGSSYNSPLHF
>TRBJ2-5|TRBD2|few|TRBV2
TGTGCCAGCAGTTTCGGGACTAGCGGGGGCCTCCAAGAGACCCAGTACTTC
CASSFGTSGGLQETQYF
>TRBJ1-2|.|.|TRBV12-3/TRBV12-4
TGTGCCACTCGGACAGCCCCTAGTAGGGGCTACACCTTC
CATRTAPSRGYTF
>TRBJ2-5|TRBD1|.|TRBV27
TGTGCCAGCAGTTTAGAGGGGGCACGGGAGACCCAGTACTTC
CASSLEGARETQYF
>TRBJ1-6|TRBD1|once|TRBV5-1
TGCGCCAGCAGCCGGACAGGGGTAAGGGACTCACCCCTCCACTTT
CASSRTGVRDSPLHF
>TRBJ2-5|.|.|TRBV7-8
TGTGCCAGCAGCTTATTTGAAGAGACCCAGTACTTC
CASSLFEETQYF
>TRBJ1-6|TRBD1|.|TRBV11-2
TGTGCCAGCAGTACGGTAGGGGACAGCGCAAATTCACCCCTCCACTTT
CASSTVGDSANSPLHF
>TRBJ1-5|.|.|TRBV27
TGTGCCAGCAGTCCGCTGCCTTGGGACTCTAACGTGAGGCAGCCCCAGCATTTT
CASSPLPWDSNVRQPQHF
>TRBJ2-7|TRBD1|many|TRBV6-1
TGTGCCAGCAGTGAACGCGGACAGGTGGACTACGAGCAGTACTTC
CASSERGQVDYEQYF
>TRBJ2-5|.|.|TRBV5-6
TGTGCCAGCAGCTTGAGGGGGGAGACCCAGTACTTC
CASSLRGETQYF
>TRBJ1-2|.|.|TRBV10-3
TGTGCCATCAGTGAGCTCAGATCCAGGGTTGGCTACACCTTC
CAISELRSRVGYTF
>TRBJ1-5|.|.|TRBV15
TGTGCCACCAGCAGATTCAGGGGCGCGGATAGCAATCAGCCCCAGCATTTT
CATSRFRGADSNQPQHF
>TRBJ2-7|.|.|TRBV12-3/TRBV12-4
TGTGCCAGCAGGACCCACTACTACGAGCAGTACTTC
CASRTHYYEQYF
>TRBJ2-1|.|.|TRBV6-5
TGTGCCAGCAGGCCGGCCAGCTACAATGAGCAGTTCTTC
CASRPASYNEQFF
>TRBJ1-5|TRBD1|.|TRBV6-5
TGTGCCAGCGCGCCAGGGGGCCACAATCAGCCCCAGCATTTT
CASAPGGHNQPQHF
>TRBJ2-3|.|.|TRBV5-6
TGTGCCAGCAGCCGGGCGGGGCTCCGGGTAGCTACGCAGTATTTT
CASSRAGLRVATQYF
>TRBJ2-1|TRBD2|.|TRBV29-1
TGCAGCGTCGGACTAGCGGGGGAAAGTGAGCAGTTCTTC
CSVGLAGESEQFF
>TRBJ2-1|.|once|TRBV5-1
TGCGCCAGCAGCTTGAGTCTGCAGTCATACAATGAGCAGTTCTTC
CASSLSLQSYNEQFF
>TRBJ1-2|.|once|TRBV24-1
TGTGCCACCAGTGATTCAAGGTCTTACCCTAGGGATGGCTACACCTTC
CATSDSRSYPRDGYTF
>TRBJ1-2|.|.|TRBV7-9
TGTGCCAGCAGCTTAGCGGACGGATTTGGGGGCTACACCTTC
CASSLADGFGGYTF
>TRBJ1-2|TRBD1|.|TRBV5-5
TGTGCCAGCAGCCAACGAGGGGGACAGGGGGGCGAGTATTATGGCTACACCTTC
CASSQRGGQGGEYYGYTF
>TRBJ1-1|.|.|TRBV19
TGTGCCAGTAGTCAAACAGGGCTGAGGGTCGCTGAAGCTTTCTTT
CASSQTGLRVAEAFF
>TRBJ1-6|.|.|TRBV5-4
TGTGCCAGCAGCTTGGACCGCAGGGACGATGATTCACCCCTCCACTTT
CASSLDRRDDDSPLHF
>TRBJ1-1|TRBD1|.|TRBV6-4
TGTGCCAGCAGCTGGGACAGCCAAGGGACTGAAGCTTTCTTT
CASSWDSQGTEAFF
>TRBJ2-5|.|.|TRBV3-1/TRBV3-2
TGTGCCAGCAGCTCCTGGGACGGGCAAGAGACCCAGTACTTC
CASSSWDGQETQYF
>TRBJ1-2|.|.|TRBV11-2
TGTGCCAGCAGCTTAGGAAGATACAGGTCTAACTATGGCTACACCTTC
CASSLGRYRSNYGYTF
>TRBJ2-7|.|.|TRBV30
TGTGCCTGGAGTGCGGACACCTCCTACGAGCAGTACTTC
CAWSADTSYEQYF
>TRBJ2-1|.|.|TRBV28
TGTGCCAGCAACCGACCCAGCTCCTACAATGAGCAGTTCTTC
CASNRPSSYNEQFF
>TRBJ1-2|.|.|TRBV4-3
TGCGCCAGCAGCCAAGATATCGCAAGTGGTGGTGGCTACACCTTC
CASSQDIASGGGYTF
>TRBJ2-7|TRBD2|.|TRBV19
TGTGCCAGTACCCTAGCGGGGGGTTCCGACGAGCAGTACTTC
CASTLAGGSDEQYF
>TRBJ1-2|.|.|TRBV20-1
TGCAGTGCTAGTCCAAAAGGTCGCTATGGCTACACCTTC
CSASPKGRYGYTF
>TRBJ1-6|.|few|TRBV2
TGTGCCAGCAGAAAGGGACCCGAAAATTCACCCCTCCACTTT
CASRKGPENSPLHF
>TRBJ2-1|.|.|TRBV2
TGTGCCAGCAGGAAGTACAATGAGCAGTTCTTC
CASRKYNEQFF
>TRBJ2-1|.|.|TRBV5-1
TGCGCCAGCAGCTTGGCCCCCTCGGGTGGAGAGCAGTTCTTC
CASSLAPSGGEQFF